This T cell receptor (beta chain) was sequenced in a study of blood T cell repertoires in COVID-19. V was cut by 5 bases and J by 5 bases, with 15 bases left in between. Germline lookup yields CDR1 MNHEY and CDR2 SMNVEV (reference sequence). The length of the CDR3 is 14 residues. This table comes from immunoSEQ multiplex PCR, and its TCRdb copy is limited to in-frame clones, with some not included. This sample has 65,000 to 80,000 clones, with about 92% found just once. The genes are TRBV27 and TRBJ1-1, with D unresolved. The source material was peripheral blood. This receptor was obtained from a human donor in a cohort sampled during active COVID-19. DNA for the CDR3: TGTGCCAGCAGTCTAGGACTCCCGGGGACTGAAGCTTTCTTT. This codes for CASSLGLPGTEAFF.